This is a list of T cell receptor beta chains from one sample in a study of monozygotic twins with inflammatory bowel disease. TCRdb processed the 5' RACE reads again and assigns one entry to each CDR3 protein, with no DNA. The sample yields some 90,000 distinct CDR3 sequences, of which the top ten take up roughly 7.4%. The sequencing sample was made of blood. These receptors came from a human donor with ulcerative colitis or Crohn's disease, or a healthy co-twin of an affected twin (not recorded which). CDR3s include the opening cysteine and the closing phenylalanine or tryptophan. Fields, in order: V gene, CDR3 length, J gene, CDR3 protein.

TRBV7-2	15	TRBJ2-2	CASRDSTSNTGELFF
TRBV7-6	13	TRBJ1-5	CASSLALDQPQHF
TRBV6-1	15	TRBJ1-1	CASAPTGVIDTEAFF
TRBV5-1	14	TRBJ1-2	CASSLEGFTYGYTF
TRBV7-6	14	TRBJ1-4	CASSVGTGGEKLFF
TRBV7-9	15	TRBJ1-6	CASSKEGGYNSPLHF
TRBV6-1	16	TRBJ1-5	CASSEHNRRGNQPQHF
TRBV19	13	TRBJ2-5	CASTTRVGETQYF
TRBV20-1	12	TRBJ1-5	CSAMGGTQPQHF
TRBV5-6	16	TRBJ1-4	CASSRWIGPTGGKLFF
TRBV18	17	TRBJ1-2	CASSPRAEGATSNGYTF
TRBV2	15	TRBJ1-5	CASSESLAPNQPQHF
TRBV14	13	TRBJ2-5	CASSHLAEETQYF
TRBV20-1	13	TRBJ1-1	CSAIPARNTEAFF
TRBV20-1	12	TRBJ1-1	CSSPDVTTEAFF
TRBV6-2/TRBV6-3	15	TRBJ1-1	CASSYRADMNTEAFF
TRBV5-1	15	TRBJ2-3	CASSIQGFGTDTQYF
TRBV5-1	15	TRBJ1-1	CASTRGGIGGTEAFF
TRBV11-1	18	TRBJ2-6	CASSQGQGATSGANVLTF
TRBV28	14	TRBJ2-5	CASSFVSAQETQYF
TRBV14	14	TRBJ1-2	CASSQTTGVGGYTF
TRBV10-1	12	TRBJ2-2	CASSNPTGELFF
TRBV20-1	12	TRBJ1-2	CSATTVLYGYTF
TRBV10-3	14	TRBJ2-5	CAISYAQGQETQYF
TRBV5-6	14	TRBJ1-5	CASSLAASNQPQHF
TRBV5-1	14	TRBJ1-1	CASSFDGQNTEAFF
TRBV5-1	15	TRBJ2-3	CASSFNVGGSDTQYF
TRBV13	17	TRBJ2-2	CASSLQEDRFSTGELFF
TRBV7-6	17	TRBJ1-6	CASSWGSGGSYNSPLHF
TRBV10-2	11	TRBJ1-1	CASSQGYEAFF
TRBV5-1	17	TRBJ2-1	CASSSGTSGGPYNEQFF
TRBV20-1	16	TRBJ2-2	CSARAGPGLTTGELFF
TRBV29-1	16	TRBJ1-2	CSVEPSGQVVSYGYTF
TRBV9	16	TRBJ2-5	CASSAYDGMGEETQYF
TRBV4-1	15	TRBJ1-4	CASSQADRGIEKLFF
TRBV2	14	TRBJ1-6	CASLETGKGSPLHF
TRBV18	17	TRBJ1-2	CASSPIRSGQGDYGYTF
TRBV7-9	13	TRBJ2-1	CASSSNNYNEQFF
TRBV9	19	TRBJ2-3	CASSRRRPGQGGGTDTQYF
TRBV5-6	12	TRBJ2-5	CASSGHQETQYF
TRBV24-1	13	TRBJ1-6	CATSDRTGQPLHF
TRBV7-2	16	TRBJ2-1	CASSFKRGGIYNEQFF
TRBV5-1	19	TRBJ1-6	CASSLRPLGRSVRNSPLHF
TRBV11-2	14	TRBJ2-3	CASSPQLSTDTQYF
TRBV12-3/TRBV12-4	13	TRBJ1-1	CASNLGQAPWAFF
TRBV5-1	14	TRBJ2-5	CASSLGVWEETQYF
TRBV3-1	13	TRBJ2-7	CASSPRAIDEQYF
TRBV5-1	16	TRBJ2-2	CASSAPGTSGTGELFF
TRBV12-3/TRBV12-4	15	TRBJ1-6	CASSFRDTGNSPLHF
TRBV14	16	TRBJ1-3	CASSQLTGVSGNTIYF
TRBV5-1	14	TRBJ1-1	CASSFLGGLSEAFF
TRBV20-1	16	TRBJ1-5	CSARRGGQGDGQPQHF
TRBV29-1	13	TRBJ2-7	CSVGEGAPYEQYF
TRBV27	17	TRBJ2-5	CASSLDYKTGKQETQYF
TRBV12-3/TRBV12-4	11	TRBJ1-1	CASSRSFEAFF
TRBV4-1	16	TRBJ1-6	CASSQVWGFYNSPLHF
TRBV20-1	13	TRBJ2-1	CSAREADYNEQFF